These 14 T cell receptor beta chains were sequenced from one sample in a study of vaccination and CD4 T cells after COVID-19. What these receptors recognize is not known. The sample's treatment: 10-day PBMC culture with coronavirus spike peptide pools or control peptides (ViraFEST assay). Sequencing of the DNA from cultured CD4+ T cells was carried out with the Oncomine TCR Beta short-read assay. TCRdb passed the PCR reads through MiXCR, listing each CDR3 protein once. The sample consists of 11,000 to 15,000 distinct CDR3 sequences, 50% to 75% of them appearing once. The sequenced material came from CD4+ T cells from blood, cultured in vitro. The receptors stem from a human donor who had recovered from COVID-19.

This clonotype was seen once. V and J are TRBV7-9 and TRBJ2-2, with TRBD1 as a possible D gene (6 bases). Looked up from germline, CDR1 is SEHNR and CDR2 is FQNEAQ (reference sequence). The CDR3 runs 17 residues. The germline V and J ends were trimmed by 0 bases and 0 bases, with 11 bases remaining between them. The CDR3 region is CASSLALRTANTGELFF. The CDR3 DNA is TGTGCCAGCAGCTTAGCGCTGAGGACAGCGAACACCGGGGAGCTGTTTTTT.

CDR3 nucleotides: TGTGCCAGCTCACTCGACAGGATCGGTTCACCCCTCCACTTT. This encodes CASSLDRIGSPLHF. The genes are TRBV18 and TRBJ1-6; possible D gene TRBD1, 6 bases. There are 14 residues in the CDR3. V was shortened by 4 bases and J by 9 bases, with 13 bases between the two germline ends. Germline V gene data show CDR1 as KGHSH and CDR2 as LQKENI.

The chain links TRBV7-9 to TRBJ2-5, with D possibly TRBD1 on 5 matching bases. CDR1 and CDR2 (germline): SEHNR, FQNEAQ (reference sequence). This CDR3 is built from 19 residues. The ends were cut back, 7 bases at V and 4 bases at J, with 31 bases in the middle. In DNA form, the CDR3 reads TGTGCCAGCAACGCCATGGTTCATCCTGCGACAGTGGTAGGAGAGACCCAGTACTTC. Amino acid sequence: CASNAMVHPATVVGETQYF.

The CDR3 spells CASSFLDRGPQETQYF. The DNA for the CDR3 is TGTGCCAGCAGTTTCCTGGACAGGGGACCCCAAGAGACCCAGTACTTC. The genes are TRBV27 and TRBJ2-5; 9 bases line up with TRBD1. CDR3 length: 16 amino acids. The ends lost 3 bases at V and 1 base at J; junction bases unmatched: 6. Germline CDR1 MNHEY, CDR2 SMNVEV (reference sequence).

The CDR3 protein is CAWNAGGRNQPQHF. The CDR3 bases are TGTGCCTGGAATGCAGGGGGCCGAAATCAGCCCCAGCATTTT. This sequence joins TRBV30 and TRBJ1-5, with 8 bases aligning to TRBD1. This CDR3 region has 14 residues. V lost 4 bases to trimming and J lost 4 bases; unmatched junction nucleotides: 6. Germline loops: CDR1 GTSNPN, CDR2 SVGIG (reference sequence).

This clonotype was seen a handful of times. The gene calls are TRBV6-2 or TRBV6-3 and TRBJ2-5; 7 bases agree with TRBD2. The CDR3 sequence is 18 residues long. V lost 7 bases, J lost 5 bases, and 22 bases stayed unmatched. Germline CDR1 and CDR2: MNHEY and SVGEGT. In DNA, the CDR3 is TGTGCCAGCACCAATATGGGGACCTCGGCGGGAGTAAGGGAGACCCAGTACTTC. Translating it yields CASTNMGTSAGVRETQYF.

This clonotype was seen only once. The chain has TRBV7-6 and TRBJ1-2; D possibly corresponds to TRBD1 (5 bases). Trimming left V 1 base short and J 4 bases short, with 19 bases between. CDR1 is SGHVS and CDR2 is FNYEAQ in the germline V gene. This CDR3 is built from 17 residues. CDR3 nucleotide sequence: TGTGCCAGCAGCTTAGAAAGACCGGGGACCAATCGCTATGGCTACACCTTC. Its protein product is CASSLERPGTNRYGYTF.

The chain has TRBV20-1 and TRBJ2-5; D possibly uses TRBD1 or TRBD2 (5 bases each). The V gene's germline CDR1 is DFQATT and CDR2 SNEGSKA (reference sequence). V was trimmed by 1 base and J by 4 bases, leaving 13 bases between them. The length of the CDR3 is 14 residues. The CDR3 coding sequence is TGCAGTGCTAGAGGGCTAGACGGGGCAGAGACCCAGTACTTC. It encodes CSARGLDGAETQYF.

This sequence joins TRBV30 and TRBJ1-5, with D uncertain. Trimming pared 0 bases from V and 4 bases from J, leaving 7 bases between. Per germline, CDR1 GTSNPN and CDR2 SVGIG (reference sequence). This CDR3 comprises 13 residues. This CDR3 reads CAWSVRSNQPQHF. The CDR3 DNA reads TGTGCCTGGAGTGTACGGAGTAATCAGCCCCAGCATTTT.

The chain has TRBV6-1 and TRBJ1-5; no clear D gene. Per the germline V gene, CDR1 is MNHNS and CDR2 is SASEGT. The CDR3 loop spans 12 amino acids. V was pared by 5 bases and J by 12 bases, with 14 bases between. CDR3 in amino acids: CASSTRHRSQHF. The CDR3 coding sequence is TGTGCCAGCAGTACCCGACACCGTAGCCAGCATTTT.

The CDR3 region has the DNA TGCAGCGTAGAGAATGAGCAGTTCTTC. This gives the protein CSVENEQFF. The chain joins TRBV20-1 to TRBJ2-1, with unresolved D. CDR3 size: 9 residues. Germline V lookup: CDR1 DFQATT, CDR2 SNEGSKA (reference sequence).

The chain links TRBV5-6 to TRBJ1-1, with D possibly matching TRBD1 (5 bases). The CDR3 is made up of 14 amino acids. In germline, CDR1 is SGHDT, CDR2 YYEEEE. V shed 4 bases and J shed 3 bases, with 13 bases lying between them. CDR3 coding DNA: TGTGCCAGCAGCGACACAGGCGTGTACACTGAAGCTTTCTTT. Encoded protein: CASSDTGVYTEAFF.

J is TRBJ2-3 and V is TRBV10-3; D is undetermined. The germline V gene has CDR1 ENHRY and CDR2 SYGVKD. The CDR3 contains 13 residues. With 4 bases removed from V and 0 bases from J, the gap between germline ends came to 5 bases. In DNA form, the CDR3 reads TGTGCCATCAGTGGGCCTAGCACAGATACGCAGTATTTT. It encodes CAISGPSTDTQYF.

This chain links TRBV10-3 with TRBJ2-7; 10 bases match TRBD1. Unmatched junction bases numbered 20, after V lost 4 bases and J lost 2 bases. This CDR3 spans 20 amino acids. Germline values: CDR1 ENHRY, CDR2 SYGVKD. CDR3 in DNA: TGTGCCATCAGTGGCCCCATTTCGACAGGGGGCAGTTCCTACGCCTACGAGCAGTACTTC. It codes for CAISGPISTGGSSYAYEQYF.